A selection of T cell receptor beta chains follows, all from one sample in a study of metastatic and nonmetastatic thyroid tumors. With MiXCR, TCRdb called clones anew from the PCR reads. The data show under 45,000 clones, about 17% seen once. What was sequenced was tumor tissue. These receptors all come from a female donor with papillary thyroid cancer or a benign thyroid nodule (not recorded which). Some clones in this sample may be carry-over from other donors' samples. Each CDR3 is given with its conserved first and last residue. A D gene is named only where the DNA matches it firmly. Size values are once, few and many counts, or a class for expanded clones, and some rows have none.

v_call	d_call	j_call	clone_size	cdr3_aa	cdr3_nt
TRBV4-2	.	TRBJ2-2	many	CASSQFLGANTGELFF	TGTGCCAGCAGCCAATTTTTGGGAGCGAACACCGGGGAGCTGTTTTTT
TRBV30	.	TRBJ1-1	.	CASRSLNTEAFF	TGTGCCTCCCGGAGTCTGAACACTGAAGCTTTCTTT
TRBV4-1	.	TRBJ1-4	many	CASSQEGQTTNEKLFF	TGCGCCAGCAGCCAAGAAGGACAGACAACTAATGAAAAACTGTTTTTT
TRBV5-1	TRBD2	TRBJ2-3	many	CASSLVGLAGASDTQYF	TGCGCCAGCAGCTTGGTGGGACTAGCGGGAGCCTCAGATACGCAGTATTTT
TRBV19	.	TRBJ1-2	many	CASSIDRNPTAGYTF	TGTGCCAGTAGTATAGATCGTAATCCTACCGCTGGCTACACCTTC
TRBV20-1	.	TRBJ1-1	many	CSASERGVTEAFF	TGCAGTGCTAGTGAGCGGGGGGTAACTGAAGCTTTCTTT
TRBV11-2	TRBD1	TRBJ2-2	.	CASSSRVGTGFSANTGELFF	TGTGCCAGCAGCTCTAGGGTAGGGACAGGCTTCTCCGCGAACACCGGGGAGCTGTTTTTT
TRBV7-2	TRBD1	TRBJ1-1	many	CASSLAYRTGNTEAFF	TGTGCCAGCAGCTTAGCGTATAGGACAGGTAACACTGAAGCTTTCTTT
TRBV20-1	.	TRBJ1-1	.	CSARLGRALPNTEAFF	TGCAGTGCCAGATTGGGGCGTGCCCTTCCGAACACTGAAGCTTTCTTT
TRBV20-1	.	TRBJ2-1	.	CSARTGVQWNEQFF	TGCAGTGCTAGGACGGGAGTTCAATGGAATGAGCAGTTCTTC
TRBV6-2/TRBV6-3	.	TRBJ2-7	many	CASRGGASYEQYF	TGTGCCAGCAGAGGCGGAGCTTCCTACGAGCAGTACTTC
TRBV5-5	TRBD1	TRBJ2-7	.	CATIPFSGTGFYEQYF	TGTGCCACCATCCCTTTCTCCGGGACAGGCTTTTACGAGCAGTACTTC
TRBV5-1	.	TRBJ2-1	.	CASSLVGPGDEQFF	TGCGCCAGCAGCTTGGTGGGACCAGGTGATGAGCAGTTCTTC
TRBV5-1	.	TRBJ1-1	.	CASSPRVGGDTEAFF	TGCGCCAGCAGCCCCCGGGTAGGAGGGGACACTGAAGCTTTCTTT
TRBV2	TRBD2	TRBJ2-2	many	CASRGTSGTGELFF	TGTGCCAGCAGGGGGACTAGCGGGACCGGGGAGCTGTTTTTT
TRBV20-1	.	TRBJ2-7	many	CSARGGGYEQYF	TGCAGTGCTAGAGGAGGGGGCTACGAGCAGTACTTC
TRBV28	.	TRBJ1-2	many	CASSFDRTYGYTF	TGTGCCAGCAGTTTTGACAGGACCTATGGCTACACCTTC
TRBV6-1	.	TRBJ2-3	.	CASSAKSTDTQYF	TGTGCCAGCAGTGCCAAGAGCACAGATACGCAGTATTTT
TRBV19	.	TRBJ1-2	many	CASRPGNYGYTF	TGTGCCAGTAGACCCGGGAACTATGGCTACACCTTC
TRBV6-1	.	TRBJ1-4	many	CASSPSRRGERANEKLFF	TGTGCCAGCAGCCCCAGTAGGAGGGGTGAGCGGGCTAATGAAAAACTGTTTTTT
TRBV20-1	.	TRBJ2-1	many	CSTGAIAPSGEQFF	TGCAGTACCGGGGCGATAGCGCCCTCGGGTGAGCAGTTCTTC
TRBV5-1	.	TRBJ2-3	many	CASSLGMTGGGDTQYF	TGCGCCAGCAGCTTGGGAATGACAGGTGGTGGAGATACGCAGTATTTT
TRBV24-1	.	TRBJ2-2	once	CSTSDQPVIGSTGELFF	TGTTCTACCAGTGACCAGCCTGTAATCGGGAGCACCGGGGAGCTGTTTTTT
TRBV20-1	.	TRBJ2-7	medium-sized	CSARGDGFEQYF	TGCAGTGCTAGGGGGGATGGCTTCGAGCAGTACTTC
TRBV6-4	.	TRBJ2-3	.	CASSAETSTSTQYF	TGTGCCAGCAGTGCTGAGACTAGTACGAGTACGCAGTATTTT
TRBV7-3	TRBD2	TRBJ2-1	many	CASSPGLKDEQFF	TGTGCCAGCAGCCCGGGACTAAAGGATGAGCAGTTCTTC
TRBV7-9	TRBD1	TRBJ2-1	many	CASRAGTGKYNEQFF	TGTGCCAGCAGGGCCGGGACAGGGAAATACAATGAGCAGTTCTTC
TRBV20-1	.	TRBJ2-1	many	CSARPPLVGEQFF	TGCAGTGCTAGGCCCCCGTTGGTGGGTGAGCAGTTCTTC
TRBV10-2	.	TRBJ2-1	many	CASSGKVLEQFF	TGCGCCAGCAGTGGGAAGGTTCTTGAGCAGTTCTTC
TRBV4-1	TRBD2	TRBJ2-1	many	CASSQDGLAGADEQFF	TGCGCCAGCAGCCAAGATGGACTAGCGGGAGCCGATGAGCAGTTCTTC
TRBV6-1	TRBD2	TRBJ2-1	many	CASSFSGSNNEQFF	TGTGCCAGCAGTTTTAGCGGGAGTAACAATGAGCAGTTCTTC
TRBV6-1	.	TRBJ2-7	few	CASSEAQAEPLYEQYF	TGTGCCAGCAGTGAAGCGCAGGCGGAGCCTCTCTACGAGCAGTACTTC
TRBV6-1	TRBD1	TRBJ2-1	many	CASKAGQGATEFF	TGTGCCAGCAAGGCGGGACAGGGGGCGACGGAGTTCTTC
TRBV28	.	TRBJ1-2	many	CASSLDGYTF	TGTGCCAGCAGTTTGGACGGCTACACCTTC
TRBV7-3	.	TRBJ2-3	.	CASSPGLRQRTDTQYF	TGTGCCAGCAGTCCTGGTTTGAGGCAACGCACAGATACGCAGTATTTT
TRBV15	TRBD1	TRBJ2-3	.	CATSAGTGYIDTQYF	TGTGCCACCAGCGCCGGGACAGGGTATATAGATACGCAGTATTTT
TRBV20-1	TRBD2	TRBJ2-1	many	CSATHSGLAGGLQFF	TGCAGTGCTACCCACTCGGGACTAGCGGGAGGGCTTCAGTTCTTC
TRBV28	.	TRBJ1-2	few	CASSSRRVGEYGYTF	TGTGCCAGCAGTTCGCGCAGGGTAGGAGAATATGGCTACACCTTC
TRBV6-1	TRBD1	TRBJ2-5	many	CASSDGQGETQYF	TGTGCCAGCAGCGACGGACAGGGGGAGACCCAGTACTTC
TRBV24-1	.	TRBJ2-7	large	CATSDSSYEQYF	TGTGCCACCAGTGACAGCTCCTACGAGCAGTACTTC
TRBV27	.	TRBJ2-1	many	CASSLGRWDEQFF	TGTGCCAGCAGTTTAGGGCGGTGGGATGAGCAGTTCTTC
TRBV11-2	.	TRBJ2-5	.	CASSDRDMDSKETQYF	TGTGCCAGCAGCGACCGGGACATGGACTCTAAAGAGACCCAGTACTTC
TRBV20-1	.	TRBJ1-6	many	CSASSRSSYNSPLHF	TGCAGTGCTAGTAGTAGGAGCTCCTATAATTCACCCCTCCACTTT
TRBV12-5	.	TRBJ1-1	many	CASGLNPPHNEAFF	TGTGCTAGTGGTTTGAATCCCCCCCATAATGAAGCTTTCTTT
TRBV7-9	.	TRBJ2-2	.	CASSLPTGKLFF	TGTGCCAGCAGCTTACCTACCGGGAAGCTGTTTTTT
TRBV2	.	TRBJ1-2	many	CASSEALPPVNYGYTF	TGTGCCAGCAGTGAAGCGCTTCCGCCTGTCAACTATGGCTACACCTTC